This passage covers 22 T cell receptor beta chains from one sample sequenced in a study of T cell repertoires in cytomegalovirus infection. TCRdb re-analysed the reads in MiXCR, keeping a single row per CDR3 protein. The data contain a few hundred thousand distinct CDR3 sequences, 15% to 20% of them singletons. The specimen was PBMCs. These receptors were collected from a human donor in good health (CMV status not recorded). Some clones in this sample may be carry-over from other donors' samples.

This clonotype was counted only a few times. The chain joins TRBV6-5 to TRBJ1-2; no definite D call. Germline V lookup: CDR1 MNHEY, CDR2 SVGAGI. V lost 1 base and J 7 bases, leaving 25 bases between the germline ends. The CDR3 totals 18 residues. The CDR3 DNA sequence: TGTGCCAGCAGTTACTACCGCCGAAGGGCAAGGGAAGCGGTTGGCTACACCTTC. It codes for CASSYYRRRAREAVGYTF.

This clonotype was found a few times. The chain carries TRBV15 and TRBJ2-1; no clear D. The length of the CDR3 is 16 residues. The germline CDR1 and CDR2 sequences are LNHNV and YYDKDF (reference sequence). Trimming took 6 bases from V and 3 from J, leaving 18 bases between them. The chain's CDR3 is CATRDPGKGFYNEQFF. The CDR3 DNA is TGTGCCACCAGGGATCCGGGTAAGGGATTCTACAATGAGCAGTTCTTC. The full variable domain, with the rest looked up from reference TRBV15 and TRBJ2-1, is DAMVIQNPRYQVTQFGKPVTLSCSQTLNHNVMYWYQQKSSQAPKLLFHYYDKDFNNEADTPDNFQSRRPNTSFCFLDIRSPGLGDTAMYLCATRDPGKGFYNEQFFGPGTRLTVL.

This clonotype was detected a few times. The chain couples TRBV20-1 to TRBJ1-6; D possibly corresponds to TRBD1 (6 bases). The germline CDR1 and CDR2 sequences are DFQATT and SNEGSKA (reference sequence). Trimming pared 2 bases from V and 10 bases from J, leaving 18 bases between. The CDR3 is 15 amino acids. The CDR3 DNA sequence: TGCAGTGCTAGAATCCGAGGGGGGGGCGTATCACCCCTCCACTTT. Protein: CSARIRGGGVSPLHF.

A few counts support this clonotype. This chain links TRBV20-1 with TRBJ1-2; D not certain. Looked up from germline, CDR1 is DFQATT and CDR2 is SNEGSKA (reference sequence). The CDR3 covers 14 residues. V was pared by 0 bases and J by 5 bases, with 13 bases between. CDR3 in amino acids: CSARDLGIGYGYTF. As DNA, the CDR3 is TGCAGTGCTAGAGACCTCGGGATAGGTTATGGCTACACCTTC.

The CDR3, as DNA: TGTGCCAGCAGCCAATTGGTCAGTAGCACAGATACGCAGTATTTT. Its translation: CASSQLVSSTDTQYF. This chain joins TRBV14 and TRBJ2-3; D ambiguous. Germline V gives CDR1 SGHDN, CDR2 FVKESK. V was clipped by 2 bases and J by 0 bases, with 9 bases between them. This CDR3 spans 15 amino acids.

The V and J genes are TRBV11-2 and TRBJ1-3; a possible D gene is TRBD1 (5 bases). The CDR3 length is 18 residues. The germline V gene has CDR1 SGHAT and CDR2 FQNNGV. V was cut by 1 base and J by 0 bases, with 16 bases left in between. The CDR3 DNA follows: TGTGCCAGCAGCTTAGTGCGTGGGGCGGGCGGCTCTGGAAACACCATATATTTT. Translated: CASSLVRGAGGSGNTIYF.

This clonotype has only a few counts. V usage is TRBV20-1 and J usage is TRBJ2-5; D is perhaps TRBD2 (5 bases). V was pared by 6 bases and J by 1 base, with 15 bases between. The CDR3 extends over 14 amino acids. Germline-derived CDR1 and CDR2 are DFQATT and SNEGSKA (reference sequence). In nucleotides, the CDR3 is TGCAGTGCAGCCACGGACTTGGTCCAAGAGACCCAGTACTTC. Protein sequence: CSAATDLVQETQYF.

The chain carries TRBV6-2 or TRBV6-3 and TRBJ2-2; D call uncertain. The V gene lost 6 bases and the J gene lost 4 bases, with 15 bases spanning the gap. The CDR3 loop spans 15 amino acids. The V gene's germline CDR1 is MNHEY and CDR2 SVGEGT. The CDR3 nucleotides are TGTGCCAGCAGGATTCATACTTTCCTCACCGGGGAGCTGTTTTTT. Translation gives CASRIHTFLTGELFF.

V is TRBV2 and J is TRBJ2-5; D might be TRBD2 (5 bases). The ends were cut back, 4 bases at V and 5 bases at J, with 17 bases in the middle. This CDR3 contains 15 residues. Germline V gene data show CDR1 as SNHLY and CDR2 as FYNNEI. The CDR3 is CASSGEINQRETQYF. CDR3 DNA sequence: TGTGCCAGCAGTGGAGAAATCAACCAGCGGGAGACCCAGTACTTC.

On this clonotype: A much bigger clone sits one base away, suggesting this may be a read error. This chain connects TRBV12-3 or TRBV12-4 to TRBJ2-1; no clear D gene. This CDR3 has 17 amino acids. The CDR3 bases are TGTGCCAGCCCAAGAAGATGGGCCCATAGCTCCTACAATGTGCAGTTCTTC. This encodes CASPRRWAHSSYNVQFF.

This clonotype was detected only a few times. The J gene is TRBJ2-2, the V gene TRBV6-1; possibly TRBD2 for D (6 bases). The germline CDR1 and CDR2 sequences are MNHNS and SASEGT. Trimming left V 5 bases short and J 4 bases short, with 17 bases between. The CDR3 totals 16 residues. Here the CDR3 DNA reads TGTGCCAGCAGTCCGGGACTCCCGAGAGGCACCGGGGAGCTGTTTTTT. It yields the protein CASSPGLPRGTGELFF.

This clonotype was picked up many times. The chain is built from TRBV19 and TRBJ1-5, with D possibly matching TRBD1 (5 bases). Trimming took 7 bases from V and 7 from J, leaving 17 bases between them. The CDR3 runs to 14 residues. Looked up from germline, CDR1 is LNHDA and CDR2 is SQIVND (reference sequence). The DNA of the CDR3 is TGTGCCAGTAAAAGGGTTTTGGGGGAACAGCCCCAGCATTTT. It specifies CASKRVLGEQPQHF.

The chain couples TRBV29-1 to TRBJ2-3; D uncertain. CDR1 and CDR2 (germline): SQVTM, ANQGSEA. The CDR3 has 14 residues. V was trimmed by 0 bases and J by 0 bases, leaving 7 bases between them. CDR3 loop: CSVEEVGSTDTQYF. Here the CDR3 DNA reads TGCAGCGTTGAAGAGGTTGGGAGCACAGATACGCAGTATTTT.

This clonotype was counted at least ten times. The V and J genes are TRBV7-4 and TRBJ1-1; D gene ambiguous. The V end lost 6 bases, the J end lost 1 base, and 9 bases lay between the germline ends. Germline CDR1 SGHVT, CDR2 SQSDAQ. This CDR3 has 13 residues. CDR3 sequence: CASRPQENTEAFF. CDR3 in DNA: TGTGCCAGCAGACCTCAGGAGAACACTGAAGCTTTCTTT.

The J gene is TRBJ1-1, the V gene TRBV15, with D unresolved. Trimming left V 1 base short and J 5 bases short, with 2 bases between. The germline gives CDR1 LNHNV, CDR2 YYDKDF (reference sequence). The CDR3 length is 11 residues. The CDR3, as DNA: TGTGCCACCAGCAGAGCTACTGAAGCTTTCTTT. Encoded protein: CATSRATEAFF. Full variable domain (rest looked up from reference TRBV15 and TRBJ1-1): DAMVIQNPRYQVTQFGKPVTLSCSQTLNHNVMYWYQQKSSQAPKLLFHYYDKDFNNEADTPDNFQSRRPNTSFCFLDIRSPGLGDTAMYLCATSRATEAFFGQGTRLTVV.

This chain links TRBV20-1 with TRBJ2-3; no clear D gene. The CDR3 covers 14 residues. V lost 0 bases and J 1 base, leaving 8 bases between the germline ends. Germline CDR1 DFQATT, CDR2 SNEGSKA (reference sequence). The CDR3 DNA sequence: TGCAGTGCTAGAGATTCCGCAGGCACAGATACGCAGTATTTT. Translating gives CSARDSAGTDTQYF.

The chain employs TRBV3-1 and TRBJ2-3, with D perhaps matching TRBD1 or TRBD2 (5 bases each). This CDR3 comprises 12 residues. V shed 0 bases and J shed 9 bases, with 7 bases lying between them. Germline values: CDR1 LGHDT, CDR2 YNNKEL (reference sequence). The CDR3 sequence is CASSQDEGTQYF. CDR3 in DNA: TGTGCCAGCAGCCAAGATGAGGGGACGCAGTATTTT.

This clonotype has a count of ten or more. This chain connects TRBV12-3 or TRBV12-4 to TRBJ1-3; no clear D. The CDR3 is 11 residues long. Deletions cut 3 bases from V and 7 bases from J, with 4 bases between. The DNA for the CDR3 is TGTGCCAGCAGTTTCAGGAACACCATATATTTT. Protein product: CASSFRNTIYF.

This rearrangement joins TRBV3-1 to TRBJ1-1, with D perhaps TRBD1 (5 bases). The CDR3 is 16 residues long. Germline CDR1 is LGHDT and CDR2 is YNNKEL (reference sequence). V shed 4 bases and J shed 5 bases, with 20 bases lying between them. The CDR3 reads CASSLSLGQGETEAFF. The CDR3, as DNA: TGTGCCAGCAGCCTTTCTTTAGGCCAGGGCGAGACTGAAGCTTTCTTT.

This clonotype was seen only a few times. This chain connects TRBV5-1 to TRBJ2-1; TRBD2 might be the D (5 bases). In germline, CDR1 is SGHRS, CDR2 YFSETQ. V was pared by 4 bases and J by 3 bases, with 17 bases between. The CDR3 totals 16 residues. The CDR3 sequence is CASSPIPSGVYNEQFF. The CDR3 coding sequence is TGCGCCAGCAGCCCAATCCCAAGCGGCGTCTACAATGAGCAGTTCTTC.

This clonotype appeared many times. The J gene is TRBJ2-5, the V gene TRBV7-2; a weak D match, TRBD2 (5 bases). CDR1 and CDR2 from the germline V gene are SGHTA and FQGNSA. The CDR3 length is 13 residues. V was cut by 5 bases and J by 5 bases, with 12 bases left in between. The CDR3 loop reads CASSRGGWETQYF. DNA for the CDR3: TGTGCCAGCAGCCGCGGAGGCTGGGAGACCCAGTACTTC.

V gene TRBV15 combines with J gene TRBJ2-5, with D unresolved. This CDR3 comprises 13 residues. Germline V gene sequence: CDR1 LNHNV, CDR2 YYDKDF (reference sequence). V was clipped by 1 base and J by 3 bases, with 6 bases between them. DNA for the CDR3: TGTGCCACCAGCAGAGGTCCAGAAGAGACCCAGTACTTC. Protein product: CATSRGPEETQYF.